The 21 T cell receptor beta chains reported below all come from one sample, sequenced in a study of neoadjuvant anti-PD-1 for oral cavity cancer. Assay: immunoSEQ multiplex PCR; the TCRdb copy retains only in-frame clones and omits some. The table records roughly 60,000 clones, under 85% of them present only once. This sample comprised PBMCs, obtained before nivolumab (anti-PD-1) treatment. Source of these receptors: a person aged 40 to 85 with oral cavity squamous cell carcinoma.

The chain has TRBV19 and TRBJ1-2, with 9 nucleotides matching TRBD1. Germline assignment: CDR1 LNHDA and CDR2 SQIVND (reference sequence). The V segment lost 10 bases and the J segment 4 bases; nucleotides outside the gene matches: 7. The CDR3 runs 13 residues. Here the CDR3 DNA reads TGTGCCACCCGCGGACAGGGGTCCTATGGCTACACCTTC. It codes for CATRGQGSYGYTF.

CDR3 amino acids: CASSQGDLDRAGERGGYTF. CDR3 sequence (DNA): TGTGCCAGCAGCCAAGGGGACCTCGACAGGGCAGGGGAGAGAGGTGGCTACACCTTC. The rearrangement joins TRBV4-2 to TRBJ1-2; 7 bases map to TRBD1. The CDR3 contains 19 residues. CDR1 and CDR2 from the germline V gene are LGHNA and YNFKEQ. V shed 1 base, J shed 7 bases, and the junction held 21 bases outside the gene matches.

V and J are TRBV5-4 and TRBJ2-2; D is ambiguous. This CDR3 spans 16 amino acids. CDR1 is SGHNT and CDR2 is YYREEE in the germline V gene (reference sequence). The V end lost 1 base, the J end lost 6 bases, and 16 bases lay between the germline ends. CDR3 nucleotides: TGTGCCAGCAGCTTGTCCCCGGCACCGCGCCCCGGGGAGCTGTTTTTT. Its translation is CASSLSPAPRPGELFF.

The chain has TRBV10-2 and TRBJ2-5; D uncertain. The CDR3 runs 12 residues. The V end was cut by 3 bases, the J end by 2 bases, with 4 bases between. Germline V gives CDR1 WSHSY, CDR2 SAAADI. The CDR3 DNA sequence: TGCGCCAGCAGTGACAGACAAGAGACCCAGTACTTC. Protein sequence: CASSDRQETQYF.

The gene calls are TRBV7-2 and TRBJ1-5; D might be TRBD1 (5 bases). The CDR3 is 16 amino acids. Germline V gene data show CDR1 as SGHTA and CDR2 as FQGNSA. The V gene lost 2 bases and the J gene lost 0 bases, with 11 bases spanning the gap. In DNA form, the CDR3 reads TGTGCCAGCAGCTTACGAGCAGGGTATAGCAATCAGCCCCAGCATTTT. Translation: CASSLRAGYSNQPQHF.

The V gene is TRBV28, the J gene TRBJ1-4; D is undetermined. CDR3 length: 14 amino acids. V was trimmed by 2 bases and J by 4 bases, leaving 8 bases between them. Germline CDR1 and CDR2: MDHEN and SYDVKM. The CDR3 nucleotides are TGTGCCAGCAGTTTAGGCGGATTTAATGAAAAACTGTTTTTT. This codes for CASSLGGFNEKLFF. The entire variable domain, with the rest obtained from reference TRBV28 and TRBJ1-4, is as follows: DVKVTQSSRYLVKRTGEKVFLECVQDMDHENMFWYRQDPGLGLRLIYFSYDVKMKEKGDIPEGYSVSREKKERFSLILESASTNQTSMYLCASSLGGFNEKLFFGSGTQLSVL.

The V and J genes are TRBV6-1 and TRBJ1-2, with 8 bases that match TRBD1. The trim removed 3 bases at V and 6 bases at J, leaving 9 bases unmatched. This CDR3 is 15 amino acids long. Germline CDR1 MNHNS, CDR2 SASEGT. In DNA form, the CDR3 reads TGTGCCAGCAGTGAGCTTAGGGGACAGGCAGATGGCTACACCTTC. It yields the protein CASSELRGQADGYTF.

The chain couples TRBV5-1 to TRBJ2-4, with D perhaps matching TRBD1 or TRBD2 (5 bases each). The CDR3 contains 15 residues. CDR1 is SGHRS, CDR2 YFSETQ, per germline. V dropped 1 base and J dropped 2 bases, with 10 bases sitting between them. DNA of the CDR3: TGCGCCAGCAGCTTGCCTGAGGGGACCAAAAACATTCAGTACTTC. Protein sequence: CASSLPEGTKNIQYF. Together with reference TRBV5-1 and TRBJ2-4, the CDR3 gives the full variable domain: KAGVTQTPRYLIKTRGQQVTLSCSPISGHRSVSWYQQTPGQGLQFLFEYFSETQRNKGNFPGRFSGRQFSNSRSEMNVSTLELGDSALYLCASSLPEGTKNIQYFGAGTRLSVL.

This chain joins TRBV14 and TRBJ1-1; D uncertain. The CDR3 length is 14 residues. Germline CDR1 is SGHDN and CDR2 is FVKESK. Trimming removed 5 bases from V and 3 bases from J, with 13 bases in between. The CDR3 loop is CASSSAPGHTEAFF. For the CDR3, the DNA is TGTGCCAGCAGCTCAGCGCCAGGTCACACTGAAGCTTTCTTT.

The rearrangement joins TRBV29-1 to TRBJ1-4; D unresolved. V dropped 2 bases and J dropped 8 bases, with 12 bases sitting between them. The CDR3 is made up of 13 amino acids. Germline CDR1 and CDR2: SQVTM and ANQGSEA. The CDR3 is CSVEPRSGEKLFF. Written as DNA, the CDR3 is TGCAGCGTTGAACCAAGGTCAGGAGAAAAACTGTTTTTT.

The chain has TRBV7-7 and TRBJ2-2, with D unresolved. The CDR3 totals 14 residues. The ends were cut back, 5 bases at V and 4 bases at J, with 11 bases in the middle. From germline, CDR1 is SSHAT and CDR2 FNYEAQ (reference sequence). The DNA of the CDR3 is TGTGCCAGCAGCCGAATACAGTCCACCGGGGAGCTGTTTTTT. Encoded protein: CASSRIQSTGELFF.

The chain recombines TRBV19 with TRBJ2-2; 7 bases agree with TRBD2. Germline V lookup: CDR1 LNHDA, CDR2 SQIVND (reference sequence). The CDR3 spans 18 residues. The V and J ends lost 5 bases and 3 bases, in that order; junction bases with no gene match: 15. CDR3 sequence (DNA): TGTGCCAGTAGTTCCACCCTGACTAGCATAATCTACACCGGGGAGCTGTTTTTT. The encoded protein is CASSSTLTSIIYTGELFF.

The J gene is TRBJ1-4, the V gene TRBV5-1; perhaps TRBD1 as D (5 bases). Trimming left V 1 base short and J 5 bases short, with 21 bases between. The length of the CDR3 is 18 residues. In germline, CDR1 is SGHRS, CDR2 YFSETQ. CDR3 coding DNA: TGCGCCAGCAGCTTGCGGGGGGATACCTCGGATTCGAATGAAAAACTGTTTTTT. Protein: CASSLRGDTSDSNEKLFF. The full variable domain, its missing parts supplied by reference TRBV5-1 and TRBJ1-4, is KAGVTQTPRYLIKTRGQQVTLSCSPISGHRSVSWYQQTPGQGLQFLFEYFSETQRNKGNFPGRFSGRQFSNSRSEMNVSTLELGDSALYLCASSLRGDTSDSNEKLFFGSGTQLSVL.

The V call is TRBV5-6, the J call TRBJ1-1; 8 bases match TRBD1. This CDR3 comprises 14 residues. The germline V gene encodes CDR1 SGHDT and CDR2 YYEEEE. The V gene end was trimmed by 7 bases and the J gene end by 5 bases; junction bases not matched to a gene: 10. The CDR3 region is CASVPSRQGTEAFF. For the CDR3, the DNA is TGTGCCAGCGTCCCGAGCCGACAGGGGACTGAAGCTTTCTTT. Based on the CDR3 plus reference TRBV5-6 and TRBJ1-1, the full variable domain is DAGVTQSPTHLIKTRGQQVTLRCSPKSGHDTVSWYQQALGQGPQFIFQYYEEEERQRGNFPDRFSGHQFPNYSSELNVNALLLGDSALYLCASVPSRQGTEAFFGQGTRLTVV.

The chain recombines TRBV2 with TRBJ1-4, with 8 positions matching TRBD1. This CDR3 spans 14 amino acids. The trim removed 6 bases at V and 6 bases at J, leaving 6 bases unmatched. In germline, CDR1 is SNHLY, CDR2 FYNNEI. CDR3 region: CASSLRGRDEKLFF. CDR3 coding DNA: TGTGCCAGCAGCCTCAGGGGGCGGGATGAAAAACTGTTTTTT.

The CDR3 DNA follows: TGTGCCAGCACCCTCTCGGGCCTTCTAGAAGAAAAACTGTTTTTT. It codes for CASTLSGLLEEKLFF. J is TRBJ1-4 and V is TRBV11-2; unclear D gene. CDR3 length: 15 amino acids. CDR1 and CDR2 (germline): SGHAT, FQNNGV. V lost 7 bases and J lost 8, with 20 bases in between.

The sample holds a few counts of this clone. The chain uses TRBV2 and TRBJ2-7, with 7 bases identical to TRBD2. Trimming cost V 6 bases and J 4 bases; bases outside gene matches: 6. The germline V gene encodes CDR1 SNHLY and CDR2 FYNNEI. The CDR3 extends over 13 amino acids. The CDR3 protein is CASSQTGGYEQYF. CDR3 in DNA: TGTGCCAGCAGCCAGACCGGGGGGTACGAGCAGTACTTC.

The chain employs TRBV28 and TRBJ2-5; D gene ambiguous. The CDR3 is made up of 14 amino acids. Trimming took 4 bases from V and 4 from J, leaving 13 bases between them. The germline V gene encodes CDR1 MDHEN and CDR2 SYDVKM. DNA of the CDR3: TGTGCCAGCAGTTCCGTAACTAATACAGAGACCCAGTACTTC. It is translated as CASSSVTNTETQYF.

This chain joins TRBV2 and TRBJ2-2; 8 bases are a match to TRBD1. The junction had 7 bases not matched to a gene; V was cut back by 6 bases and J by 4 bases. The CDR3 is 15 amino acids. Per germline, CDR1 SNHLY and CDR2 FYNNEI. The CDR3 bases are TGTGCCAGCAGAAGACAGGGGTCGGGCACCGGGGAGCTGTTTTTT. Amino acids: CASRRQGSGTGELFF.

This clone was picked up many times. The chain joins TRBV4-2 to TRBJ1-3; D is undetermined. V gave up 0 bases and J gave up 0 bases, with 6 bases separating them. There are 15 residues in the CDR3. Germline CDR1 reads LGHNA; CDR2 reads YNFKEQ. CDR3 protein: CASSQDLNSGNTIYF. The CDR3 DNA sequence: TGTGCCAGCAGCCAAGATCTAAACTCTGGAAACACCATATATTTT.

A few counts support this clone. In nucleotides, the CDR3 is TGCGCCAGCAGCTATGGGACAGGACCCTACGAGCAGTACTTC. Residues: CASSYGTGPYEQYF. The chain employs TRBV5-1 and TRBJ2-7, with 8 bases fitting TRBD1. In germline, CDR1 is SGHRS, CDR2 YFSETQ. This CDR3 contains 14 residues. The V gene end was trimmed by 3 bases and the J gene end by 2 bases; junction bases not matched to a gene: 4.